This T cell receptor (beta chain) came from a study of blood T cell repertoires in COVID-19. This CDR3 has 13 residues. The germline V gene has CDR1 SEHNR and CDR2 FQNEAQ (reference sequence). Trimming pared 5 bases from V and 2 bases from J, leaving 10 bases between. This clone was found a few times. Some clones are missing from TCRdb's copy, which holds only in-frame ones; the method was immunoSEQ multiplex PCR. The sample includes 210,000 or so clones, 80% of them seen just once. The chain uses TRBV7-9 and TRBJ2-7, with D perhaps TRBD1 (6 bases). Input material: peripheral blood. The receptor's source is a human donor in a cohort sampled during active COVID-19. DNA for the CDR3: TGTGCCAGCAGCCGGACAGATACCTACGAGCAGTACTTC. Amino acid sequence: CASSRTDTYEQYF.